This T cell receptor (beta chain) was observed in a study of CD8 T cells in ankylosing spondylitis. Points from the study as a whole: Reactive arthritis synovial fluid and blood previously showed some of these motif variants. There was a TCR beta motif, made of eight highly homologous variants, that appeared characteristic of ankylosing spondylitis blood. The authors found the disease-linked clones to be CD8+ and relatively rare in peripheral blood.

Via MiXCR, TCRdb re-called the 5' RACE reads, giving one row per CDR3 protein. Of some 130,000 distinct CDR3 sequences listed, roughly 15% were seen once; the top ten hold about 2.7%. The CDR3 runs to 12 residues. Germline V CDR1 and CDR2: DFQATT, SNEGSKA (reference sequence). Trimming stripped 6 bases from V and 0 bases from J, with 9 bases between. This clonotype was counted at least ten times. The antigen remains undetermined. V usage is TRBV20-1 and J usage is TRBJ2-7; D not resolved. What was sequenced was blood, either unsorted or a sorted T cell fraction (not recorded which). The clonotype was recovered from a female donor with ankylosing spondylitis or in good health (not recorded which). CDR3: CSATVSSYEQYF. CDR3 nucleotides: TGCAGTGCAACAGTCAGCTCCTACGAGCAGTACTTC.